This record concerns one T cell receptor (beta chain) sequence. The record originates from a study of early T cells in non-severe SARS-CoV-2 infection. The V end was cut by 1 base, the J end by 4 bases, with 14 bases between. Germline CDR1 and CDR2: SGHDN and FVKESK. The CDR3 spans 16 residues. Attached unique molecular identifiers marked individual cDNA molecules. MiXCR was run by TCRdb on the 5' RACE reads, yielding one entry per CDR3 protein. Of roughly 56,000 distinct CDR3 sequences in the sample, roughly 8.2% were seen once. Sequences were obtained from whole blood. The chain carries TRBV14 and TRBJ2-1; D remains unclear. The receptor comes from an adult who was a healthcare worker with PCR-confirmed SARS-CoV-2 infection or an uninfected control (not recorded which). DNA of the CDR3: TGTGCCAGCAGCCAAGCGGGCCATGGGATGTACAATGAGCAGTTCTTC. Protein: CASSQAGHGMYNEQFF.